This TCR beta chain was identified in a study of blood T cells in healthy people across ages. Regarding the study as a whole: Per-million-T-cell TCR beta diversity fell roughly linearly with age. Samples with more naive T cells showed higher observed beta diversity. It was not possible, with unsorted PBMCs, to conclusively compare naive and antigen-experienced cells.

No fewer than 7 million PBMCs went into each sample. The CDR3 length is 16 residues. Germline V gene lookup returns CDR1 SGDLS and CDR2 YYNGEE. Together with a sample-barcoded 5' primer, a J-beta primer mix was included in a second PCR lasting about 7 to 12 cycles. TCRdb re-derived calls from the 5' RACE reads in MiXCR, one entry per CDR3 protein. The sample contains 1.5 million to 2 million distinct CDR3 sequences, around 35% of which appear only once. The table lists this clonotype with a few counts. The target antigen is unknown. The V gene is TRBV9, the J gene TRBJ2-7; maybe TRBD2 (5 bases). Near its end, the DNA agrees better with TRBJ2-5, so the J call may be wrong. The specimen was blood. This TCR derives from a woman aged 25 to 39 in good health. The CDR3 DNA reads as TGTGCCAGCAACTCTGGTCCCGGGCTGAGAGGGGAGACCCAGTACTTC. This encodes CASNSGPGLRGETQYF.